A single sample gave rise to the 8 T cell receptor beta chains below, sequenced in a study of blood T cells in healthy people across ages. The second PCR ran about 6 to 12 cycles with a sample-barcoded 5' primer and J-beta primers. TCRdb passed the 5' RACE reads through MiXCR, listing each CDR3 protein once. This sample has under 850,000 distinct CDR3 sequences; around 34% occur once, and the top ten carry 10% to 15%. The sequenced sample was blood. The receptors shown here come from a man aged 18 to 30 in good health.

The rearrangement links TRBV29-1 to TRBJ2-4; maybe TRBD1 (7 bases). V was pared by 7 bases and J by 13 bases, with 20 bases between. From germline, CDR1 is SQVTM and CDR2 ANQGSEA. The CDR3 runs to 12 residues. CDR3 region: CSAGQAKGGQYF. CDR3 DNA sequence: TGCAGCGCTGGACAGGCTAAAGGGGGGCAGTACTTC.

This chain links TRBV7-7 with TRBJ2-2; D ambiguous. CDR3 size: 14 residues. Germline V lookup: CDR1 SSHAT, CDR2 FNYEAQ (reference sequence). The CDR3 region has the DNA TGTGCATACGGCGTAGGGCCCGACACCGGGGAGCTGTTTTTT. It translates to CAYGVGPDTGELFF. The variable domain in full, with the rest retrieved from reference TRBV7-7 and TRBJ2-2, is GAGVSQSPRYKVTKRGQDVTLRCDPISSHATLYWYQQALGQGPEFLTYFNYEAQPDKSGLPSDRFSAERPEGSISTLTIQRTEQRDSAMYRCAYGVGPDTGELFFGEGSRLTVL.

The chain employs TRBV7-9 and TRBJ2-7; 12 bases agree with TRBD2. J gave up 9 bases and V 6 bases, and 12 bases lay outside the gene matches. CDR3 size: 15 residues. The germline V gene has CDR1 SEHNR and CDR2 FQNEAQ (reference sequence). CDR3 bases: TGTGCCAGCAGTCTTAGACTAGCGGGGGTCGAAGTGCAGTACTTC. It specifies CASSLRLAGVEVQYF.

The chain carries TRBV12-3 or TRBV12-4 and TRBJ2-1, with 10 bases fitting TRBD2. CDR3 length: 18 residues. The ends lost 7 bases at V and 3 bases at J; junction bases unmatched: 15. In DNA, the CDR3 is TGTGCCAGCACCCTCTTTGCTAGCGGGAGAATTGGCTACAATGAGCAGTTCTTC. This gives the protein CASTLFASGRIGYNEQFF.

This chain uses TRBV9 with TRBJ2-5; weak D call: TRBD1 (6 bases). CDR3 length: 15 residues. Per the germline V gene, CDR1 is SGDLS and CDR2 is YYNGEE. Trimming shortened V by 1 base and J by 2 bases, and 12 bases separated the two germline ends. The CDR3 loop reads CASSVLDRKQETQYF. The CDR3 coding sequence is TGTGCCAGCAGCGTACTCGACAGGAAACAAGAGACCCAGTACTTC.

This clonotype occurred a few times. The chain employs TRBV5-1 and TRBJ2-5; D is uncertain. This CDR3 contains 14 residues. Trimming removed 1 base from V and 2 bases from J, with 9 bases in between. The germline V gene has CDR1 SGHRS and CDR2 YFSETQ. In DNA form, the CDR3 reads TGCGCCAGCAGCTTGAGGTTTCGGCAAGAGACCCAGTACTTC. This sequence encodes CASSLRFRQETQYF. Full variable domain (missing parts from reference TRBV5-1 and TRBJ2-5): KAGVTQTPRYLIKTRGQQVTLSCSPISGHRSVSWYQQTPGQGLQFLFEYFSETQRNKGNFPGRFSGRQFSNSRSEMNVSTLELGDSALYLCASSLRFRQETQYFGPGTRLLVL.

The chain carries TRBV10-2 and TRBJ1-5, with 8 bases matching TRBD1. Germline values: CDR1 WSHSY, CDR2 SAAADI. V gave up 5 bases and J gave up 4 bases; unmatched junction bases: 1. This CDR3 is built from 13 residues. In DNA, the CDR3 is TGCGCCAGCAGTCGACAGGGGAATCAGCCCCAGCATTTT. It yields the protein CASSRQGNQPQHF.

V and J are TRBV12-3 or TRBV12-4 and TRBJ2-5; D remains ambiguous. The CDR3 sequence is 11 residues long. V lost 4 bases and J 10 bases, leaving 10 bases between the germline ends. The CDR3 protein is CASSYMRDQYF. The CDR3 DNA reads as TGTGCCAGCAGTTATATGAGAGACCAGTACTTC.